This T cell receptor (beta chain) was sequenced in a study of shared clonotypes between healthy human individuals. Study observations and caveats: Naive CD4 clonotypes were shared across a handful of donors at roughly 5.3%. Blood alone was sampled, and tissue repertoires likely differ.

V was clipped by 3 bases and J by 7 bases, with 13 bases between them. Germline lookup yields CDR1 SGHRS and CDR2 YFSETQ. This CDR3 has 13 residues. Deep level was the assay's run setting. Using about 220 ng DNA, around 30,000 T cell genomes, the sorted-subset replicate PCRs were run. Profiling relied on immunoSEQ multiplex PCR, and the TCRdb table lists in-frame clones only, not all of them. This table holds 900,000 to 1,200,000 clones, around three quarters found once. As concerns this clone: The antigen is unknown.

The sample was memory CD4+ T cells from PBMCs. The subset was: CD45RA-negative fraction. The TCR sequence derives from a man aged 18 to 29 in good health. Some clones in this sample may be carry-over from other donors' samples. The chain combines TRBV5-1 with TRBJ1-2; TRBD1 might be the D (5 bases). CDR3 DNA: TGCGCCAGCAGCTCCCGGGGGGGTTCTGGCTACACCTTC. Translating gives CASSSRGGSGYTF. The variable domain in full, completed from reference TRBV5-1 and TRBJ1-2, reads KAGVTQTPRYLIKTRGQQVTLSCSPISGHRSVSWYQQTPGQGLQFLFEYFSETQRNKGNFPGRFSGRQFSNSRSEMNVSTLELGDSALYLCASSSRGGSGYTFGSGTRLTVV.